This T cell receptor (beta chain) originates from a study of T-cell reconstitution after alpha-beta-depleted transplantation in children. On this clonotype itself: An end of the junction differs from the germline gene, which may be a read error.

It was with unique molecular identifiers that the TCRbeta library was prepared. Each CDR3 protein is one row after TCRdb ran MiXCR on the PCR reads. Here the sample spans approximately 250,000 distinct CDR3 sequences, more than 7.5% being singletons. Germline-derived CDR1 and CDR2 are DFQATT and SNEGSKA (reference sequence). The CDR3 sequence is 16 residues long. The receptor was isolated from a human donor who donated a stem cell graft to a child with SCID. Sequenced material: PBMCs from the stem cell graft donor, taken from the stem cell graft. The V call is TRBV20-1, the J call TRBJ2-2; 10 positions agree with TRBD1. CDR3 sequence (DNA): TGCTGTGCAGCCTTAGGCGGGGGACAGGGGACCGGGGAGCTGTTTTTT. Protein: CCAALGGGQGTGELFF.